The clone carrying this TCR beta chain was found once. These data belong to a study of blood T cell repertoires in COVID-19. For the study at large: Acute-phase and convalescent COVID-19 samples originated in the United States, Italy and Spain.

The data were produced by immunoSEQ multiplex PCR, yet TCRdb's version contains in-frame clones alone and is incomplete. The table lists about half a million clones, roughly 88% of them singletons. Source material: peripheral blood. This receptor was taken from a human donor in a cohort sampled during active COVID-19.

CDR3 sequence (DNA): TGTGCCAGCAGCCGGACTAGCGGGAGTATCGGGGAGCTGTTTTTT. This encodes CASSRTSGSIGELFF. The chain recombines TRBV7-3 with TRBJ2-2; 13 bases are a match to TRBD2. V lost 5 bases to trimming and J lost 7 bases; unmatched junction nucleotides: 4. The length of the CDR3 is 15 residues. CDR1 and CDR2 (germline): SGHTA, FQGTGA.